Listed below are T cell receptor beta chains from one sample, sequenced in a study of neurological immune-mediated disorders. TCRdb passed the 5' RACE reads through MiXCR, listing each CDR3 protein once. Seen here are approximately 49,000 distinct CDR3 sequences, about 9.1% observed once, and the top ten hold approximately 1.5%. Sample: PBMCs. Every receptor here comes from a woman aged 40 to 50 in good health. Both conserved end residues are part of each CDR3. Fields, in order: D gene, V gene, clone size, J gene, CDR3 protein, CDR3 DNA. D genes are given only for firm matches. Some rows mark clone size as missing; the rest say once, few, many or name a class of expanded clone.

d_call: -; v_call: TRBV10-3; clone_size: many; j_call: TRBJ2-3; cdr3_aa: CAISEEGRGGDTQYF; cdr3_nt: TGTGCCATCAGTGAAGAGGGCAGGGGAGGAGATACGCAGTATTTT
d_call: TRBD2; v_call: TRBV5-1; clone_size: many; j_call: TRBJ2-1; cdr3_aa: CASSPGLGDEQFF; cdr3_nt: TGCGCCAGCAGCCCGGGACTAGGCGATGAGCAGTTCTTC
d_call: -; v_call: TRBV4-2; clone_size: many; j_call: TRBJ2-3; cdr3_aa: CASSRGDRNTDTQYF; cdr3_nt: TGTGCCAGCAGCCGAGGAGACAGGAACACAGATACGCAGTATTTT
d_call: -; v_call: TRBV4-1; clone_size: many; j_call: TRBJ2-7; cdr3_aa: CASSDRVYGQYF; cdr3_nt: TGCGCCAGCAGCGACAGAGTCTACGGGCAGTACTTC
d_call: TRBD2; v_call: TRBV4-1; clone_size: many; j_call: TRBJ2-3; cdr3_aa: CASSRLLAGAPDTQYF; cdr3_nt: TGCGCCAGCAGCCGCCTACTAGCGGGGGCCCCAGATACGCAGTATTTT
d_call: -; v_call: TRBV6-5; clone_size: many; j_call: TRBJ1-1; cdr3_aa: CASSYSPAAEAFF; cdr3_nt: TGTGCCAGCAGTTACTCGCCAGCGGCTGAAGCTTTCTTT
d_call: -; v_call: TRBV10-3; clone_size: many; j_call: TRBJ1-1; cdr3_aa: CAISGGTGNTEAFF; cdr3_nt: TGTGCCATCAGTGGGGGGACCGGGAACACTGAAGCTTTCTTT
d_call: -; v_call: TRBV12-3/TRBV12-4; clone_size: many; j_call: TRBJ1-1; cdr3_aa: CASSFPGTEAFF; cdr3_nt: TGTGCCAGCAGTTTTCCGGGGACTGAAGCTTTCTTT
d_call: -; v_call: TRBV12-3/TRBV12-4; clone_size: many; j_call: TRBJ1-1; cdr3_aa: CASITSGGSTEAFF; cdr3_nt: TGTGCCAGCATTACTTCGGGGGGGAGCACTGAAGCTTTCTTT
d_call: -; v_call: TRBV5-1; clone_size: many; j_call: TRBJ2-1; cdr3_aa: CASSLGGLGAYNEQFF; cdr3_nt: TGCGCCAGCAGCTTGGGGGGATTGGGGGCCTACAATGAGCAGTTCTTC
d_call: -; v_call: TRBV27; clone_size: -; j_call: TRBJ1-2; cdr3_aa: CASSSSGRPSAF; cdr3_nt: TGTGCCAGCAGTTCGTCGGGACGCCCCTCCGCCTTC
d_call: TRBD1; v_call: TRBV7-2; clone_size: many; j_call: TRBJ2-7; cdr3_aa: CASSLSQGASEQYF; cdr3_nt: TGTGCCAGCAGCTTGAGTCAGGGGGCGTCCGAGCAGTACTTC
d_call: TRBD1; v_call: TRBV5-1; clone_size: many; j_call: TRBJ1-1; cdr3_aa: CASSSGTGTEAFF; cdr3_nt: TGCGCCAGCAGCTCTGGGACAGGCACTGAAGCTTTCTTT
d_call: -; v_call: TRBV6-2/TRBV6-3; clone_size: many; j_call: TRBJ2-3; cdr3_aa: CASSYDPTGDTQYF; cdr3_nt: TGTGCCAGCAGTTATGACCCTACGGGCGATACGCAGTATTTT
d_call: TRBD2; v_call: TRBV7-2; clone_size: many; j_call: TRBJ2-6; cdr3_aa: CASSLAGIAGVSGANVLTF; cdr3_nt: TGTGCCAGCAGCTTAGCTGGAATAGCGGGGGTCTCTGGGGCCAACGTCCTGACTTTC
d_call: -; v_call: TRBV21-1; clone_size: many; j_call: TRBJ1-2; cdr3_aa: CASSTRQGAYYGYTF; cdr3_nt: TGTGCCAGCAGCACCCGACAGGGGGCCTACTATGGCTACACCTTC
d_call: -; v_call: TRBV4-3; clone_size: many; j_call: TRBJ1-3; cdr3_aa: CASSQDITGTGNTIYF; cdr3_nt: TGCGCCAGCAGCCAAGACATAACAGGGACTGGAAACACCATATATTTT
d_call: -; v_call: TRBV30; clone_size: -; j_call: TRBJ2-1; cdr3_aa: CAWSWKEHNEQFF; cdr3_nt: TGTGCCTGGTCTTGGAAAGAGCACAATGAGCAGTTCTTC
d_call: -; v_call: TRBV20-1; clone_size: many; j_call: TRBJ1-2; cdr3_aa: CSARDGKAHGYTF; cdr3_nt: TGCAGTGCTAGGGACGGGAAAGCTCATGGCTACACCTTC
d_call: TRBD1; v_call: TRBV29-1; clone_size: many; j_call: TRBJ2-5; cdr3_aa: CSVLTGQETQYF; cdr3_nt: TGCAGCGTCCTGACAGGGCAAGAGACCCAGTACTTC
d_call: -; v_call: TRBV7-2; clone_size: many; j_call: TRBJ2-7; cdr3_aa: CASSLLARPEQYF; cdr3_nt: TGTGCCAGCAGCCTTTTGGCGCGGCCCGAGCAGTACTTC
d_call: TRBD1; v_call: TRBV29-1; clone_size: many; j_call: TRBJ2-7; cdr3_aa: CSASTGGFGEQYF; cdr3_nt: TGCAGCGCATCGACAGGGGGATTCGGCGAGCAGTACTTC
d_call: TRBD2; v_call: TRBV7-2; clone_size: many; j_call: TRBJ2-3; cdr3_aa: CASSLVKRGGGDTQYF; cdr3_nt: TGTGCCAGCAGCTTAGTTAAGCGGGGGGGCGGAGATACGCAGTATTTT
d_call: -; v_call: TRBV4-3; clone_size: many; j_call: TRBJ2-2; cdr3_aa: CASSQEGTWNTGELFF; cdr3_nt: TGCGCCAGCAGCCAAGAAGGGACTTGGAACACCGGGGAGCTGTTTTTT
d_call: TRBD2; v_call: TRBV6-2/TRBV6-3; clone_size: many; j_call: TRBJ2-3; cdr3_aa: CASSYSQRGTQYF; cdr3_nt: TGTGCCAGCAGTTACAGCCAGCGGGGTACGCAGTATTTT
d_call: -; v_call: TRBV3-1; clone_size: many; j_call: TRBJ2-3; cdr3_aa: CASSQNRADTQYF; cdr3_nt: TGTGCCAGCAGCCAAAATAGAGCAGATACGCAGTATTTT
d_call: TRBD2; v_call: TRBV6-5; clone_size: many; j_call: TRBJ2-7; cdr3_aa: CASSSGLARWEQYF; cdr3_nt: TGTGCCAGCAGTTCAGGACTAGCTCGGTGGGAGCAGTACTTC
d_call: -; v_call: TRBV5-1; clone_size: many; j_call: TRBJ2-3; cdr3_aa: CASSGEGTSTDTQYF; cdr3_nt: TGCGCCAGCAGCGGGGAAGGGACTAGCACAGATACGCAGTATTTT
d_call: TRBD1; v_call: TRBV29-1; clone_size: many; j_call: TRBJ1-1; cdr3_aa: CSVDALPGPGGMNTEAFF; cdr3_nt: TGCAGCGTGGACGCATTACCGGGACCAGGGGGCATGAACACTGAAGCTTTCTTT
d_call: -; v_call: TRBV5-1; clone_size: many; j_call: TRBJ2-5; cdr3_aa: CASSLGGREETQYF; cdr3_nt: TGCGCCAGCAGCTTGGGGGGACGTGAAGAGACCCAGTACTTC
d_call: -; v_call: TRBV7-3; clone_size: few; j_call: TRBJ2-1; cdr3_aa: CASSHIGGEQFF; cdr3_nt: TGTGCCAGCAGCCACATAGGAGGTGAGCAGTTCTTC
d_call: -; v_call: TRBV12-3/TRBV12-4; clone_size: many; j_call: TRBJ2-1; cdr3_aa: CASSPPGGEYNEQFF; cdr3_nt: TGTGCCAGCAGTCCCCCCGGGGGAGAGTACAATGAGCAGTTCTTC
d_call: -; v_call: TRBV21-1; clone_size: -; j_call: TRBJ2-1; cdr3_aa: CASSTGRGDHEQFF; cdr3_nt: TGTGCCAGCAGCACCGGCCGTGGGGACCATGAGCAGTTCTTC
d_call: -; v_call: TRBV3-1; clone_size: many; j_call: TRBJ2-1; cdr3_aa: CASSQDLYSNEQFF; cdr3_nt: TGTGCCAGCAGCCAAGATCTATACAGTAATGAGCAGTTCTTC
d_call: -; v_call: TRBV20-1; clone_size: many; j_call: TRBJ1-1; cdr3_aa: CSARVGGENTEAFF; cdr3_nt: TGCAGTGCTAGAGTAGGCGGGGAGAACACTGAAGCTTTCTTT
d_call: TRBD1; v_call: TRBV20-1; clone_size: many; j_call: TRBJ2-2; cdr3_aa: CSARVWDRGNTGELFF; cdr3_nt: TGCAGTGCTAGAGTATGGGACAGGGGTAACACCGGGGAGCTGTTTTTT
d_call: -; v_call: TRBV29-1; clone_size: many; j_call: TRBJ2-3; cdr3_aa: CSVAVEGAIDTQYF; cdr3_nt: TGCAGCGTTGCTGTGGAGGGGGCTATAGATACGCAGTATTTT
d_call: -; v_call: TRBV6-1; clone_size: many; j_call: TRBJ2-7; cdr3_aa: CASSVQPHSYEQYF; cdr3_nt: TGTGCCAGCAGTGTACAGCCCCACTCCTACGAGCAGTACTTC
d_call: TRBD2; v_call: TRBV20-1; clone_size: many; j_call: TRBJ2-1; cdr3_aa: CSARDVGLAAEQFF; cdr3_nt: TGCAGTGCTAGAGATGTCGGACTAGCGGCTGAGCAGTTCTTC
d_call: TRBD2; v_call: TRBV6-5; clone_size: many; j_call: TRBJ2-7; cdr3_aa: CASSYSTPLARGESYEQYF; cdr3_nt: TGTGCCAGCAGTTACTCGACCCCCTTGGCGCGGGGGGAGTCCTACGAGCAGTACTTC